The sequence of this T cell receptor (beta chain) was determined in a study of blood T cell repertoires in COVID-19. Background on the study: COVID-19 samples from acute and convalescent phases originated in the United States, Italy and Spain. Nucleic acid was either cDNA or gDNA, and it came from T cells, B-cell-depleted T cells, or PBMCs.

Source study methods: How many nucleated cells were present was estimated from reference gene primer amplification. Only in-frame clones appear in the TCRdb table, and some are missing; sequencing was by immunoSEQ multiplex PCR. That table gives V, J and clone size, and the DNA gave D and trimming. The sample holds over 400,000 clones, approximately 83% seen once. V gave up 3 bases and J gave up 5 bases, with 11 bases separating them. The germline gives CDR1 LNHDA, CDR2 SQIVND (reference sequence). The CDR3 sequence is 14 residues long. The chain links TRBV19 to TRBJ1-5; weak D call: TRBD1 (5 bases). The sequenced material came from peripheral blood. This TCR derives from a human donor in a cohort sampled during active COVID-19. CDR3 sequence (DNA): TGTGCCAGTAGTATGTGGGCCAGGGATCAGCCCCAGCATTTT. Its translation is CASSMWARDQPQHF. Combining the CDR3 with reference TRBV19 and TRBJ1-5 gives the whole variable domain DGGITQSPKYLFRKEGQNVTLSCEQNLNHDAMYWYRQDPGQGLRLIYYSQIVNDFQKGDIAEGYSVSREKKESFPLTVTSAQKNPTAFYLCASSMWARDQPQHFGDGTRLSIL.